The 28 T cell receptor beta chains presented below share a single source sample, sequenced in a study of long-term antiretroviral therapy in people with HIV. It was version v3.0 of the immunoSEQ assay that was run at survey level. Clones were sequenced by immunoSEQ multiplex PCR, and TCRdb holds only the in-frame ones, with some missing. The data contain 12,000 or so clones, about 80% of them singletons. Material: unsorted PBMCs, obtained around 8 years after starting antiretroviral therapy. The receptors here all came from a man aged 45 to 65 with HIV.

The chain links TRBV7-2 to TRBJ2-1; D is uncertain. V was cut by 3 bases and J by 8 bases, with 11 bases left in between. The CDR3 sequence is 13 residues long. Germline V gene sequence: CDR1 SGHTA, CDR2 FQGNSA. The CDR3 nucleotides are TGTGCCAGCAGCTTCTTGACTGGCCATGAGCAGTTCTTC. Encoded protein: CASSFLTGHEQFF. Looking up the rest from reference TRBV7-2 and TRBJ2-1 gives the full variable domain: GAGVSQSPSNKVTEKGKDVELRCDPISGHTALYWYRQSLGQGLEFLIYFQGNSAPDKSGLPSDRFSAERTGGSVSTLTIQRTQQEDSAVYLCASSFLTGHEQFFGPGTRLTVL.

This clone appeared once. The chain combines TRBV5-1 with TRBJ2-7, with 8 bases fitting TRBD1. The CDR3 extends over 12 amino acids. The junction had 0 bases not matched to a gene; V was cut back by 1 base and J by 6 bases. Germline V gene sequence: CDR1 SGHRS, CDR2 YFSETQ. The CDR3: CASSLQGAEQYF. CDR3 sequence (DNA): TGCGCCAGCAGCTTGCAGGGGGCCGAGCAGTACTTC.

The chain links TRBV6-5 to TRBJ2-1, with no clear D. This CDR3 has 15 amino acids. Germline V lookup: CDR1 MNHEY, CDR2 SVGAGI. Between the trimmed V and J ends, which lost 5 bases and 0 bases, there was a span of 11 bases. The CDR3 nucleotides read TGTGCCAGCAGTCGCGACGGTGACTCCTACAATGAGCAGTTCTTC. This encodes CASSRDGDSYNEQFF.

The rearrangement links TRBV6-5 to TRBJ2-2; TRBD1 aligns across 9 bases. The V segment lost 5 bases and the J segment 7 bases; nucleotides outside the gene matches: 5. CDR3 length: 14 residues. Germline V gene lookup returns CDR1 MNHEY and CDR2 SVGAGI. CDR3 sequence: CASSHGTGIGELFF. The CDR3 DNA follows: TGTGCCAGCAGTCACGGGACAGGGATCGGGGAGCTGTTTTTT.

The CDR3 DNA is TGTGCCAGTAGGGGTCGACTCACCCGGGATAGCAATCAGCCCCAGCATTTT. Protein product: CASRGRLTRDSNQPQHF. The genes are TRBV19 and TRBJ1-5; D is uncertain. V was shortened by 6 bases and J by 0 bases, with 18 bases between the two germline ends. The CDR3 length is 17 residues. The germline gives CDR1 LNHDA, CDR2 SQIVND (reference sequence).

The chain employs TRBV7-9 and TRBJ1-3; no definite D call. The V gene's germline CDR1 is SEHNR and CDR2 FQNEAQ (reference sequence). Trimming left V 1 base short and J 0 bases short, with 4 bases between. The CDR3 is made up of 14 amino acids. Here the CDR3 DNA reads TGTGCCAGCAGCTTAGACAACTCTGGAAACACCATATATTTT. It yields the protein CASSLDNSGNTIYF.

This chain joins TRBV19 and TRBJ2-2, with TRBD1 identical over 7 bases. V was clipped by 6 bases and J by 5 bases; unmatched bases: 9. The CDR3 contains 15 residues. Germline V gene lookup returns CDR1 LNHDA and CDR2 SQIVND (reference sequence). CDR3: CASRYGTALTGELFF. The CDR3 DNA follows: TGTGCCAGTAGGTACGGGACAGCCCTTACCGGGGAGCTGTTTTTT.

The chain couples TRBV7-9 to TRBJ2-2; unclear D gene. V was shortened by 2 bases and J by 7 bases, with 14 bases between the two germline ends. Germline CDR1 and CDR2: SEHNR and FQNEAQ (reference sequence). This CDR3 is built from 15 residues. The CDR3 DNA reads TGTGCCAGCAGCTTAATCCAACAATTATTCGGGGAGCTGTTTTTT. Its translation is CASSLIQQLFGELFF.

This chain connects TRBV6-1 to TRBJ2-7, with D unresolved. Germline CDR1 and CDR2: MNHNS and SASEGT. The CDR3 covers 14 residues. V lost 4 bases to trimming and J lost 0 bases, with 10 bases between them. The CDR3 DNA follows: TGTGCCAGCAGTGGACTTACCAGCTCCTACGAGCAGTACTTC. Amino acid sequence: CASSGLTSSYEQYF.

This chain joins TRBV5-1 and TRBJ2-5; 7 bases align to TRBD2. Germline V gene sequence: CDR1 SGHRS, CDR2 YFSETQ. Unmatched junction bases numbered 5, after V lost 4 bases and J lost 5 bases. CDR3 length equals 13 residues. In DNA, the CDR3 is TGCGCCAGCAGCGGTGGACTAGGGGAGACCCAGTACTTC. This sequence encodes CASSGGLGETQYF.

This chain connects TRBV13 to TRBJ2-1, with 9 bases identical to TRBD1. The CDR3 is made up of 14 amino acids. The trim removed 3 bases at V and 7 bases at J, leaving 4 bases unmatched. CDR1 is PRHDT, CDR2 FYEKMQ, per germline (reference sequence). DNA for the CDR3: TGTGCCAGCAGCTTCGGGACAGGGTGGAATGAGCAGTTCTTC. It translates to CASSFGTGWNEQFF.

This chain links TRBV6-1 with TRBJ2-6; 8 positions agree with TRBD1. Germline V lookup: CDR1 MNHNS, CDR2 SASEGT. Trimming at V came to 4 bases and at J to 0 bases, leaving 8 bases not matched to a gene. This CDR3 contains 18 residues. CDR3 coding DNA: TGTGCCAGCAGTGGATCCGGGACAGGCGCCTCTGGGGCCAACGTCCTGACTTTC. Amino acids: CASSGSGTGASGANVLTF.

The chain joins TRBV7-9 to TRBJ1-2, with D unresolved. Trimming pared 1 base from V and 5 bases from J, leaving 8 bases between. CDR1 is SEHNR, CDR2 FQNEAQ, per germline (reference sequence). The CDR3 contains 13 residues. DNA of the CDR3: TGTGCCAGCAGCTTAGGCTTGCATTATGGCTACACCTTC. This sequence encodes CASSLGLHYGYTF.

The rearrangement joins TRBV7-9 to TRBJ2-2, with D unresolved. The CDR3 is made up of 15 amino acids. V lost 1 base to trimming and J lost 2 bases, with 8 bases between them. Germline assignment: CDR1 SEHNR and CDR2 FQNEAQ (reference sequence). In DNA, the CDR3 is TGTGCCAGCAGCTTAGTGGGCCATAACACCGGGGAGCTGTTTTTT. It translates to CASSLVGHNTGELFF.

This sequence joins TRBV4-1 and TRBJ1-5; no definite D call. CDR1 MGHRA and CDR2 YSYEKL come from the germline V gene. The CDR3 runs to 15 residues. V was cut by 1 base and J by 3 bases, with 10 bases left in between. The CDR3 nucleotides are TGCGCCAGCAGCCAAGCCCGGTCCCCCAATCAGCCCCAGCATTTT. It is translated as CASSQARSPNQPQHF.

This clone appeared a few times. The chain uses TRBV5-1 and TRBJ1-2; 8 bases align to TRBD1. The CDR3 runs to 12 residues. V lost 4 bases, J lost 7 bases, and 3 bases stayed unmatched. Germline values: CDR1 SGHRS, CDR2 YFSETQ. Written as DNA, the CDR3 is TGCGCCAGCAGCCGGACAGGGAGTGGCTACACCTTC. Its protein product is CASSRTGSGYTF.

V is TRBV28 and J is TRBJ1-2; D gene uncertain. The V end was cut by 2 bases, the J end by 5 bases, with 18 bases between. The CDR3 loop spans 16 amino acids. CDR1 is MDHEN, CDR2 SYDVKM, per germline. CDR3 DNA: TGTGCCAGCAGTTTAAGGCCGACGGATTATGATTATGGCTACACCTTC. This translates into CASSLRPTDYDYGYTF.

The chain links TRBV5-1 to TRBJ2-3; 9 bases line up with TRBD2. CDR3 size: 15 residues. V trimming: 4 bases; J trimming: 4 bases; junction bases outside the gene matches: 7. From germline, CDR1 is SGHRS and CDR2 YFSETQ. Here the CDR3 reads CASSLGIAGADTQYF. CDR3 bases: TGCGCCAGCAGCCTCGGAATAGCGGGGGCAGATACGCAGTATTTT.

CDR3 DNA: TGTGCCAGCAGCGTAGGGCTCCTCGATGAGCAGTTCTTC. The encoded protein is CASSVGLLDEQFF. This chain joins TRBV9 and TRBJ2-1; the D is unclear. The V and J ends lost 0 bases and 8 bases respectively, with 9 bases between them. Germline CDR1 SGDLS, CDR2 YYNGEE. CDR3 length equals 13 residues.

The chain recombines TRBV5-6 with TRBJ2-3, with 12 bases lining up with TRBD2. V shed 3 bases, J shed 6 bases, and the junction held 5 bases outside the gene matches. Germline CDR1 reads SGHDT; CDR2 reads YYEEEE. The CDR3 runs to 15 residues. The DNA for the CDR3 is TGTGCCAGCAGCTCAGGACTAGCGGGGCTCGATACGCAGTATTTT. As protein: CASSSGLAGLDTQYF.

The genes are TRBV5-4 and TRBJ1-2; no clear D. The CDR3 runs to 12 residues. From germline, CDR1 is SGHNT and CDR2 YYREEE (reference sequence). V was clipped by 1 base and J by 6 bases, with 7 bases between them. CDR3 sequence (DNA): TGTGCCAGCAGCTTGAGCGAGCATGGCTACACCTTC. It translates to CASSLSEHGYTF.

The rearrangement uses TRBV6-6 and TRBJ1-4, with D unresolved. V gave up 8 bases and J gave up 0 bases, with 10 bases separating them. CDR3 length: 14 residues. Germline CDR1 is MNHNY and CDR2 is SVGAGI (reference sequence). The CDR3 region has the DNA TGTGCCAGCGGTAACGCTGCAACTAATGAAAAACTGTTTTTT. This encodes CASGNAATNEKLFF.

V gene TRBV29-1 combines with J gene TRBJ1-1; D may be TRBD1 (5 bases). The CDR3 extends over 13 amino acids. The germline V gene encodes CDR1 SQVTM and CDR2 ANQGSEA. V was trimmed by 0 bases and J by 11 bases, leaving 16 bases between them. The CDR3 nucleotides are TGCAGCGTTGAAGACGGCAGGGCATACGAGGCTTTCTTT. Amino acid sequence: CSVEDGRAYEAFF.

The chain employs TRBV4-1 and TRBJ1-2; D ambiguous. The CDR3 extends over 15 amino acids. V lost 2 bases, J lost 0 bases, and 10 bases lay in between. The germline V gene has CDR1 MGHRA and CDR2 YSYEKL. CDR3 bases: TGCGCCAGCAGCCAAAATTCGATAGCTAACTATGGCTACACCTTC. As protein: CASSQNSIANYGYTF.

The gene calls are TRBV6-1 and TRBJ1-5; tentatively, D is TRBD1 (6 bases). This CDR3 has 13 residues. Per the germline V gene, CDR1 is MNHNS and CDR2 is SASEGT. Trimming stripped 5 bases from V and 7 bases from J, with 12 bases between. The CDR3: CASSPQGKQPQHF. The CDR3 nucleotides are TGTGCCAGCAGTCCTCAGGGGAAACAGCCCCAGCATTTT.

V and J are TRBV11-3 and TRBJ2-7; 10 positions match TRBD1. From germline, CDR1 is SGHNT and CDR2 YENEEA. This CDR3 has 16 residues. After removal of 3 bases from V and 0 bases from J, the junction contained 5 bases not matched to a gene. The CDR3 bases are TGTGCCAGCAGCTTCCCGCGGACAGGGGGCTCCTACGAGCAGTACTTC. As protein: CASSFPRTGGSYEQYF.

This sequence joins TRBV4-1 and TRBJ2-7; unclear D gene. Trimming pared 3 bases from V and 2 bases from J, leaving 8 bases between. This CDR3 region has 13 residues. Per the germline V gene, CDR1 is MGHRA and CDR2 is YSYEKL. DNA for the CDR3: TGCGCCAGCAGCCAGAGCGAAGCCTACGAGCAGTACTTC. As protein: CASSQSEAYEQYF.

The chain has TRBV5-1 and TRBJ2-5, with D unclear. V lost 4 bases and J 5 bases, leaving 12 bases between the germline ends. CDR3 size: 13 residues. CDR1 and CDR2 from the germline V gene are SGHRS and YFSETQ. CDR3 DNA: TGCGCCAGCAGCGCCATCGGGCGGGAGACCCAGTACTTC. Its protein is CASSAIGRETQYF. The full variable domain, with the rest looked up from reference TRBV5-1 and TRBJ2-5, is KAGVTQTPRYLIKTRGQQVTLSCSPISGHRSVSWYQQTPGQGLQFLFEYFSETQRNKGNFPGRFSGRQFSNSRSEMNVSTLELGDSALYLCASSAIGRETQYFGPGTRLLVL.